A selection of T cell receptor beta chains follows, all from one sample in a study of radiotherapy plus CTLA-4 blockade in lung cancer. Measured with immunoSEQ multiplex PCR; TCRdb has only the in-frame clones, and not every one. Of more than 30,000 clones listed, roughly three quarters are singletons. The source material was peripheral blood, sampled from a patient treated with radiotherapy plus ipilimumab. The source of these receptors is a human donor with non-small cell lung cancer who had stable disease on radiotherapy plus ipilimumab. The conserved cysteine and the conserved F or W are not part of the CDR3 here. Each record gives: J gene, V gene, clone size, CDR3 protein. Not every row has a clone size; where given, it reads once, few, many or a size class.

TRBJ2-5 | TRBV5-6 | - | ASSLAGETQY
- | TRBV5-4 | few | ASSVGQTYEQY
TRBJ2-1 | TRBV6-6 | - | ASSSWTSGNGPTGF
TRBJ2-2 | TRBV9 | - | ASSPPGLTTGELF
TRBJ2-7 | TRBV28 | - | ASSDLIYEQY
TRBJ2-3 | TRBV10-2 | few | ASSEVPTSGKDTQY
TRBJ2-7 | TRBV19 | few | ASSIAGGYEQY
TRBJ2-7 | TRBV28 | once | ASGPGLANEQY
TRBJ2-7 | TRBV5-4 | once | ASSSGGTKTYEQY
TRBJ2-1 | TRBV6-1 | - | ASSVGTSGGDEQF
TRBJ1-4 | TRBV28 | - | ASNTRGGASNEKLF
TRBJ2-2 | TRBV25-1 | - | ASSESQGGADTGELF
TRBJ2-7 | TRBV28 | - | ASRGGEYEQY
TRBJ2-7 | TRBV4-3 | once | ASSQELDRTYEQY
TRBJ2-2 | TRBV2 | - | ASSDDVSMVTGELF
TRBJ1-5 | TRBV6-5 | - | ASSRDSTQPQH